The rows below give T cell receptor beta chains drawn from one sample of a study of beta chain features in type 1 diabetes. Some clones are missing from TCRdb's copy, which holds only in-frame ones; the method was immunoSEQ multiplex PCR. Of nearly 250,000 clones in the sample, 13% to 15% were seen once. The specimen was naive CD4+ T cells from blood. All receptors derive from a woman aged 40 to 55 in good health. The CDR3 runs from the conserved cysteine through the conserved F or W. D genes are given only for firm matches. Clone size is stated in some rows and not others, as once, few, many or a class when expanded.

V gene	D gene	clone size	J gene	CDR3 protein	CDR3 DNA
TRBV21-1	.	.	TRBJ1-5	CASSKLNRTNQPQHF	TGTGCCAGCAGCAAGTTAAACAGAACTAATCAGCCCCAGCATTTT
TRBV6-5	.	few	TRBJ2-2	CASSPTGNTGELFF	TGTGCCAGTAGCCCTACAGGGAACACCGGGGAGCTGTTTTTT
TRBV5-1	.	few	TRBJ2-6	CASSLDSSGANVLTF	TGCGCCAGCAGCTTGGATAGCTCTGGGGCCAACGTCCTGACTTTC
TRBV7-9	.	few	TRBJ2-3	CASSPIEDTQYF	TGTGCCAGCAGCCCCATAGAAGATACGCAGTATTTT
TRBV6-6	.	.	TRBJ2-5	CASSYSAGRQTQYF	TGTGCCAGCAGTTACTCGGCAGGGCGGCAGACCCAGTACTTC
TRBV7-2	TRBD1	once	TRBJ2-5	CASSLAGQSLEQYF	TGTGCCAGCAGCTTAGCGGGACAGTCTCTAGAGCAGTACTTC
TRBV5-1	.	.	TRBJ2-1	CASSLGARFGEQFF	TGCGCCAGCAGCTTAGGAGCAAGGTTTGGTGAGCAGTTCTTC
TRBV5-5	TRBD1	once	TRBJ2-7	CASSLGDRTYEQYF	TGTGCCAGCAGTTTGGGGGACAGAACCTACGAGCAGTACTTC
TRBV5-1	TRBD1	.	TRBJ1-6	CASREGAYNSPLHF	TGCGCCAGCAGGGAGGGGGCTTACAATTCACCCCTCCACTTT
TRBV29-1	TRBD2	many	TRBJ2-5	CSVALAGLAQYF	TGCAGCGTCGCTCTAGCGGGATTGGCCCAGTACTTC
TRBV15	.	many	TRBJ1-2	CATSERWLYGYTF	TGTGCCACCAGCGAGAGGTGGCTCTATGGCTACACCTTC
TRBV11-2	TRBD2	few	TRBJ2-1	CASSSHRGESSYNEQFF	TGTGCCAGCAGCTCCCACCGGGGGGAGAGCTCCTACAATGAGCAGTTCTTC
TRBV19	.	.	TRBJ1-2	CASNARALPQDGYTF	TGTGCCAGTAACGCCAGGGCTTTACCCCAGGATGGCTACACCTTC
TRBV4-3	.	many	TRBJ2-7	CASSLNGRGNDEQYF	TGCGCCAGCAGCCTTAACGGCCGGGGGAACGACGAGCAGTACTTC
TRBV15	.	few	TRBJ1-5	CATSPNNQPQHF	TGTGCCACCAGCCCTAACAATCAGCCCCAGCATTTT
TRBV4-3	TRBD1	.	TRBJ2-7	CASSQGQGNDEQYF	TGCGCCAGCAGCCAAGGACAGGGGAACGACGAGCAGTACTTC
TRBV10-3	TRBD1	.	TRBJ1-2	CAISGTGKGYGYTF	TGTGCCATCAGTGGGACAGGGAAGGGCTATGGCTACACCTTC
TRBV7-2	TRBD1	.	TRBJ1-2	CASSQDRGPYGYTF	TGTGCCAGCAGCCAGGACAGGGGTCCGTATGGCTACACCTTC
TRBV23-1	.	few	TRBJ2-1	CASSHQGYLSYNEQFF	TGCGCCAGCAGTCATCAGGGATACCTCTCCTACAATGAGCAGTTCTTC
TRBV9	TRBD1	few	TRBJ1-1	CASSRDRVGTDGEAFF	TGTGCCAGCAGCCGGGACAGGGTGGGCACTGATGGTGAAGCTTTCTTT
TRBV29-1	TRBD2	few	TRBJ2-5	CSVFIASGGIRVETQYF	TGCAGCGTTTTCATCGCTAGCGGGGGGATTAGGGTCGAGACCCAGTACTTC
TRBV27	.	.	TRBJ2-1	CATTDRNNEQFF	TGTGCCACCACCGACAGGAACAATGAGCAGTTCTTC
TRBV20-1	.	.	TRBJ2-3	CSARRADTQYF	TGCAGTGCTAGAAGAGCAGATACGCAGTATTTT
TRBV19	TRBD1	.	TRBJ2-6	CASSIPGQGAAGANVLTF	TGTGCCAGTAGTATCCCGGGACAGGGGGCAGCTGGGGCCAACGTCCTGACTTTC
TRBV7-2	.	few	TRBJ2-1	CASSWGVHNEQFF	TGTGCCAGCAGCTGGGGGGTCCACAATGAGCAGTTCTTC
TRBV4-1	TRBD1	few	TRBJ2-3	CASSQVGTGTDTQYF	TGCGCCAGCAGCCAAGTTGGGACAGGGACAGATACGCAGTATTTT
TRBV9	TRBD1	.	TRBJ2-4	CASSGGTGGELNIQYF	TGTGCCAGCAGCGGAGGGACAGGGGGCGAGTTAAACATTCAATACTTC
TRBV10-3	.	.	TRBJ1-1	CAISRLPYTEAFF	TGTGCCATCAGTCGACTTCCCTACACTGAAGCTTTCTTT
TRBV6-5	.	.	TRBJ1-2	CASSYSTAGGYGYTF	TGTGCCAGCAGTTACAGCACGGCGGGGGGCTATGGCTACACCTTC
TRBV10-3	TRBD1	.	TRBJ1-5	CATTGQETNQPQHF	TGTGCCACCACGGGACAGGAGACCAATCAGCCCCAGCATTTT
TRBV2	TRBD1	.	TRBJ2-4	CASRVTGGVDIQYF	TGTGCCAGCAGGGTGACAGGGGGGGTGGACATTCAGTACTTC
TRBV5-6	TRBD1	.	TRBJ2-7	CASSLGRGQAAYEQYF	TGTGCCAGCAGCTTGGGACGGGGACAGGCAGCCTACGAGCAGTACTTC
TRBV7-2	TRBD1	few	TRBJ1-5	CASSSGQQSQPQHF	TGTGCCAGCAGCTCGGGACAGCAGAGTCAGCCCCAGCATTTT
TRBV6-5	.	.	TRBJ2-5	CASRSGYGGTQYF	TGTGCCAGCCGCAGTGGGTACGGGGGGACCCAGTACTTC
TRBV7-9	.	.	TRBJ2-1	CASSTGDGKQFF	TGTGCCAGCAGCACTGGAGACGGAAAGCAGTTCTTC
TRBV20-1	.	.	TRBJ2-5	CSAPRSETQYF	TGCAGTGCCCCCCGGAGCGAGACCCAGTACTTC
TRBV11-2	.	.	TRBJ2-5	CASSFWGEETQYF	TGTGCCAGCAGCTTTTGGGGGGAAGAGACCCAGTACTTC